The clone carrying this TCR beta chain was found many times. This entry is derived from a study of T-cell reconstitution after alpha-beta-depleted transplantation in children. The TCRbeta library was prepared with unique molecular identifiers. MiXCR, run by TCRdb on the PCR reads, gives a single entry per CDR3 protein. The table has some 200,000 distinct CDR3 sequences, about 9.6% seen once. Sample: PBMCs from the stem cell graft donor, taken from the stem cell graft. The TCR comes from a human donor who donated a stem cell graft to a child with SCID.

CDR3 in amino acids: CASRLDSSDPYEQYF. The CDR3 DNA reads as TGTGCCAGCAGACTGGACAGCTCCGACCCCTACGAGCAGTACTTC. The chain couples TRBV13 to TRBJ2-7, with D maybe TRBD1 (6 bases). From germline, CDR1 is PRHDT and CDR2 FYEKMQ (reference sequence). V was pared by 6 bases and J by 2 bases, with 17 bases between. CDR3 length: 15 residues.